A selection of T cell receptor beta chains follows, all from one sample in a study of control samples from healthy donors and cancer patients. Some clones are missing from TCRdb's copy, which holds only in-frame ones; the method was immunoSEQ multiplex PCR. The table shows around 200,000 clones, with over 90% occurring only once. The sequencing sample was made of blood. The source of these receptors is a man aged 50-60 years in good health. Each CDR3 is given with its conserved first and last residue. Each record gives: J gene, clone size, D gene, V gene, CDR3 protein, CDR3 DNA. D genes are given only for firm matches. Size is stated for part of the rows, as once, few or many counts, or as a class when the clone is expanded.

TRBJ2-7	.	TRBD2	TRBV7-6	CASSSGLAGAYEQYF	TGTGCCAGCAGCTCCGGACTAGCGGGGGCCTACGAGCAGTACTTC
TRBJ1-2	.	TRBD1	TRBV9	CASSARGQGRNYGYTF	TGTGCCAGCAGCGCCCGAGGACAGGGCAGGAACTATGGCTACACCTTC
TRBJ1-1	.	TRBD1	TRBV28	CASRGQGIGNTEAFF	TGCGCCAGCAGGGGACAGGGGATAGGGAACACTGAAGCTTTCTTT
TRBJ2-3	.	.	TRBV7-9	CANGRDTDTQYF	TGTGCCAACGGGAGAGACACAGATACGCAGTATTTT
TRBJ1-1	.	.	TRBV28	CASSLYPALYSGRTEAFF	TGTGCCAGCAGTTTATACCCGGCCCTCTACAGCGGAAGGACTGAAGCTTTCTTT
TRBJ1-2	.	TRBD1	TRBV28	CASSSLTGGKVDGYTF	TGTGCCAGCAGTTCCCTCACAGGGGGCAAGGTGGATGGCTACACCTTC
TRBJ2-7	.	.	TRBV28	CASSLPLHDRLYEQYF	TGTGCCAGCAGTTTACCCCTTCATGACAGGCTCTACGAGCAGTACTTC
TRBJ1-2	.	.	TRBV5-1	CASSLDVTRGYTF	TGCGCCAGCAGCTTGGATGTGACGAGAGGCTACACCTTC
TRBJ1-1	.	.	TRBV5-1	CASSARGIEAFF	TGCGCCAGCAGCGCGCGGGGTATTGAAGCTTTCTTT
TRBJ2-5	.	TRBD1	TRBV3-1/TRBV3-2	CASSLGGTGILETQYF	TGTGCCAGCAGCCTCGGGGGGACAGGGATCCTGGAGACCCAGTACTTC
TRBJ1-4	once	.	TRBV21-1	CASNLRDPEKLFF	TGTGCCAGCAATCTCCGGGACCCCGAAAAACTGTTTTTT
TRBJ2-3	.	.	TRBV18	CASSPKASTDTQYF	TGTGCCAGCTCACCAAAGGCTAGCACAGATACGCAGTATTTT
TRBJ1-2	.	.	TRBV7-6	CASSPGTGADNYGYTF	TGTGCCAGCAGCCCTGGGACGGGGGCCGATAACTATGGCTACACCTTC
TRBJ2-3	.	.	TRBV29-1	CSVVGEGGHPDTQYF	TGCAGCGTTGTGGGCGAGGGGGGGCATCCAGATACGCAGTATTTT
TRBJ1-2	.	TRBD1	TRBV2	CASVYGRGQSGYTF	TGTGCCAGCGTCTACGGCAGGGGGCAAAGTGGCTACACCTTC
TRBJ2-5	.	.	TRBV19	CASSSTGPSETQYF	TGTGCCAGTAGTTCTACAGGTCCCTCTGAGACCCAGTACTTC
TRBJ1-1	.	.	TRBV5-6	CASSFGGRGFGTEAFF	TGTGCCAGCAGCTTCGGCGGTCGGGGCTTTGGCACTGAAGCTTTCTTT
TRBJ1-5	.	TRBD1	TRBV7-2	CASSLDRGNSNQPQHF	TGTGCCAGCAGCCTCGACAGGGGTAATAGCAATCAGCCCCAGCATTTT
TRBJ1-5	.	TRBD1	TRBV27	CASSQRTGRNQPQHF	TGTGCCAGCAGCCAGAGGACAGGACGCAATCAGCCCCAGCATTTT
TRBJ2-7	few	.	TRBV5-4	CASSARLGMREQYF	TGTGCCAGCAGCGCCAGACTAGGGATGAGGGAGCAGTACTTC
TRBJ1-2	.	.	TRBV28	CASSKVPYGYTF	TGTGCCAGCAGTAAAGTGCCCTATGGCTACACCTTC
TRBJ2-7	.	.	TRBV12-3/TRBV12-4	CASSRDWTYEQYF	TGTGCCAGCAGCAGGGACTGGACCTACGAGCAGTACTTC
TRBJ2-1	.	.	TRBV3-1/TRBV3-2	CASSQEIIGASGQFF	TGTGCCAGCAGCCAAGAAATTATAGGAGCCAGTGGGCAGTTCTTC
TRBJ1-1	.	.	TRBV18	CASSPTAGDTEAFF	TGTGCCAGCTCACCAACGGCCGGGGACACTGAAGCTTTCTTT
TRBJ2-1	.	TRBD1	TRBV11-2	CASSGTGDWVEQFF	TGTGCCAGCAGTGGGACAGGGGATTGGGTTGAGCAGTTCTTC
TRBJ1-1	.	TRBD1	TRBV19	CASSMRDSTSNEAFF	TGTGCCAGTAGTATGCGGGACAGCACCAGCAATGAAGCTTTCTTT
TRBJ1-1	.	.	TRBV28	CASSIQLEAFF	TGTGCCAGCAGTATACAGCTTGAAGCTTTCTTT
TRBJ2-1	.	.	TRBV4-3	CASSPTDGRGNNEQFF	TGCGCCAGCAGCCCGACAGATGGTAGGGGAAACAATGAGCAGTTCTTC
TRBJ1-4	once	.	TRBV29-1	CSVVREGEKLFF	TGCAGCGTGGTGCGAGAGGGTGAAAAACTGTTTTTT
TRBJ1-4	.	.	TRBV29-1	CSVEEGVGEKLFF	TGCAGCGTTGAAGAAGGGGTGGGTGAAAAACTGTTTTTT
TRBJ2-5	.	.	TRBV10-3	CAISEAGETQYF	TGTGCCATCAGTGAGGCGGGAGAGACCCAGTACTTC
TRBJ2-5	.	.	TRBV18	CASSPSGSETQYF	TGTGCCAGCTCACCATCCGGGTCAGAGACCCAGTACTTC
TRBJ1-5	.	TRBD1	TRBV6-4	CASILLQDRGLRVSNQPQHF	TGTGCCAGCATCCTACTCCAGGACAGGGGCCTCAGAGTTAGCAATCAGCCCCAGCATTTT
TRBJ1-2	once	.	TRBV19	CASSWPQDGYTF	TGTGCCAGTAGTTGGCCTCAGGATGGCTACACCTTC
TRBJ2-5	.	TRBD2	TRBV7-2	CASSSGLAGGAETQYF	TGTGCCAGCAGCTCGGGACTAGCGGGGGGGGCGGAGACCCAGTACTTC
TRBJ2-1	.	.	TRBV24-1	CATSGGDRAEQFF	TGTGCCACCAGTGGCGGGGACCGGGCTGAGCAGTTCTTC
TRBJ1-1	.	.	TRBV5-1	CASSSTVNTEAFF	TGCGCCAGCAGCTCGACAGTGAACACTGAAGCTTTCTTT